These T cell receptor beta chains were read from a single sample in a study of blood T cells in healthy people across ages. Each CDR3 protein gets one entry after TCRdb re-called the 5' RACE reads with MiXCR. The data hold more than 900,000 distinct CDR3 sequences, with 20% to 25% observed a single time. Separately, the same data were catalogued under a study of T cells of mothers and their children.

Input material: blood. The receptor source for this set is a girl aged 2-10 years in good health. Each CDR3 is given with its conserved first and last residue. Each record gives: CDR3 protein, CDR3 DNA, V gene, clone size, D gene, J gene. The D gene is left open where the match is weak. Only some rows state a clone size, as once, few, many or a class for expanded clones.

CASSYLVGGHDGYTF | TGTGCCAGCAGTTATTTGGTCGGGGGGCACGATGGCTACACCTTC | TRBV28 | - | - | TRBJ1-2
CASSLAPDTKSEQYF | TGTGCTAGCAGCTTAGCGCCTGACACCAAGAGCGAGCAGTACTTC | TRBV7-7 | few | - | TRBJ2-7
CSARGGGSSYNEQFF | TGCAGTGCTAGAGGCGGGGGAAGCTCCTACAATGAGCAGTTCTTC | TRBV20-1 | - | TRBD2 | TRBJ2-1
CSAVQGPYGYTF | TGCAGCGCCGTACAGGGCCCCTATGGCTACACCTTC | TRBV29-1 | - | - | TRBJ1-2
CASSPSRTSFTNEQFF | TGTGCCAGCAGCCCCTCGAGGACTAGTTTTACCAATGAGCAGTTCTTC | TRBV3-1 | - | TRBD2 | TRBJ2-1
CASSERQTPKNIQYF | TGTGCCAGCAGTGAACGACAGACTCCCAAAAACATTCAGTACTTC | TRBV2 | - | - | TRBJ2-4
CASSYSSGAGGYTF | TGTGCCAGCAGTTACTCGTCGGGGGCAGGCGGCTACACCTTC | TRBV6-5 | few | - | TRBJ1-2
CASSYGENPFYEQYF | TGTGCCAGCAGTTACGGCGAGAACCCCTTCTACGAGCAGTACTTC | TRBV6-5 | - | - | TRBJ2-7
CASRAGNEQFF | TGTGCCAGCAGGGCAGGCAATGAGCAGTTCTTC | TRBV6-2/TRBV6-3 | - | - | TRBJ2-1
CASSCLGTGNQPQHF | TGTGCCAGCAGTTGCCTGGGGACAGGGAATCAGCCCCAGCATTTT | TRBV12-3/TRBV12-4 | - | TRBD1 | TRBJ1-5
CASSGLAGSTSYEQYF | TGTGCCAGCAGTGGACTAGCGGGTTCCACTTCCTACGAGCAGTACTTC | TRBV25-1 | few | TRBD2 | TRBJ2-7
CASSQRQGYEQYF | TGCGCCAGCAGCCAAAGACAGGGATACGAGCAGTACTTC | TRBV4-3 | many | TRBD1 | TRBJ2-7
CSVEEGPNEKLFF | TGCAGCGTTGAAGAGGGTCCAAATGAAAAACTGTTTTTT | TRBV29-1 | - | - | TRBJ1-4
CSVTGILYGYTF | TGCAGCGTTACAGGGATACTCTATGGCTACACCTTC | TRBV29-1 | - | - | TRBJ1-2
CSVVSGRARNEQFF | TGCAGCGTGGTTAGCGGGAGGGCCAGGAATGAGCAGTTCTTC | TRBV29-1 | few | TRBD2 | TRBJ2-1
CASRRRWGHSYNEQFF | TGTGCCAGCAGGCGACGGTGGGGGCACTCCTACAATGAGCAGTTCTTC | TRBV7-2 | - | - | TRBJ2-1
CASSVSSLPVYNEQFF | TGTGCCAGCAGCGTAAGTTCGCTACCCGTCTACAATGAGCAGTTCTTC | TRBV9 | - | - | TRBJ2-1
CSVDRSGDTQYF | TGCAGCGTTGATAGGTCTGGAGATACGCAGTATTTT | TRBV29-1 | - | - | TRBJ2-3
CASSIAVHEQFF | TGTGCCAGTAGTATCGCGGTCCATGAGCAGTTCTTC | TRBV19 | - | - | TRBJ2-1
CSVDAWGSPSYEQYF | TGCAGCGTCGACGCGTGGGGGTCCCCCTCCTACGAGCAGTACTTC | TRBV29-1 | - | - | TRBJ2-7
CASSPRSGGYEQYF | TGTGCCAGCAGCCCCCGGTCAGGGGGGTACGAGCAGTACTTC | TRBV9 | - | - | TRBJ2-7
CATRGSSGGKNQETQYF | TGTGCCACCAGAGGGAGTAGTGGGGGCAAGAACCAAGAGACCCAGTACTTC | TRBV15 | - | - | TRBJ2-5
CASSQMTGSGSPLHF | TGTGCCAGCAGCCAGATGACAGGTTCTGGTTCGCCCCTCCACTTT | TRBV14 | - | - | TRBJ1-6
CASKDRNNQPQHF | TGTGCCAGCAAAGACAGGAACAATCAGCCCCAGCATTTT | TRBV6-1 | - | - | TRBJ1-5
CASRPPGQGYGYTF | TGTGCCAGCAGACCCCCGGGACAGGGTTATGGCTACACCTTC | TRBV7-9 | - | TRBD1 | TRBJ1-2
CSVGDRTGEQYF | TGCAGCGTTGGCGACAGGACTGGGGAGCAGTACTTC | TRBV29-1 | - | - | TRBJ2-7
CSARGRGGNTEAFF | TGCAGTGCTAGAGGCAGGGGCGGGAACACTGAAGCTTTCTTT | TRBV20-1 | - | - | TRBJ1-1
CRGSFGATNEQFF | TGCAGGGGTAGCTTCGGGGCTACAAATGAGCAGTTCTTC | TRBV29-1 | - | - | TRBJ2-1
CATDPGPRTGANVLTF | TGTGCCACGGATCCGGGACCCCGGACAGGGGCCAACGTCCTGACTTTC | TRBV19 | few | - | TRBJ2-6
CASSWREGEQFF | TGTGCCAGCAGTTGGAGGGAGGGTGAGCAGTTCTTC | TRBV27 | few | TRBD2 | TRBJ2-1
CATGTVATYEQYF | TGTGCCACCGGGACAGTGGCTACGTACGAGCAGTACTTC | TRBV25-1 | - | TRBD1 | TRBJ2-7
CSARSMAVNTEAFF | TGCAGTGCTAGAAGTATGGCGGTGAACACTGAAGCTTTCTTT | TRBV20-1 | few | - | TRBJ1-1
CSVNSRSPFLAYGYTF | TGCAGCGTCAACTCCAGAAGTCCTTTTCTGGCTTATGGCTACACCTTC | TRBV29-1 | - | - | TRBJ1-2
CAIRGTSGRARYNEQFF | TGTGCCATCAGAGGGACTAGCGGGAGGGCCCGGTACAATGAGCAGTTCTTC | TRBV10-3 | - | TRBD2 | TRBJ2-1
CASSNRGPRGPQHF | TGTGCCAGCAGTAACAGGGGCCCCAGGGGGCCCCAGCATTTT | TRBV6-2/TRBV6-3 | few | TRBD1 | TRBJ1-5
CASSLTRGPGNGELFF | TGTGCCAGCAGTTTAACGCGGGGGCCGGGGAACGGGGAGCTGTTTTTT | TRBV12-3/TRBV12-4 | - | - | TRBJ2-2
CSASSLGGGGGTEAFF | TGCAGTGCTAGTAGTCTAGGGGGAGGGGGAGGCACTGAAGCTTTCTTT | TRBV20-1 | - | - | TRBJ1-1
CASSFLQGAGNIQYF | TGTGCCAGCAGTTTCTTACAGGGGGCGGGAAACATTCAGTACTTC | TRBV12-3/TRBV12-4 | few | TRBD1 | TRBJ2-4
CSARETVYTDTQYF | TGCAGTGCTAGAGAGACAGTTTATACAGATACGCAGTATTTT | TRBV20-1 | - | - | TRBJ2-3
CASSLAPELNNEQFF | TGTGCCAGCAGCTTAGCTCCGGAACTGAACAATGAGCAGTTCTTC | TRBV7-6 | - | - | TRBJ2-1
CASSPFGWNEQFF | TGTGCCAGCAGCCCCTTTGGCTGGAATGAGCAGTTCTTC | TRBV6-2/TRBV6-3 | - | - | TRBJ2-1
CASSNPMFGELFF | TGTGCCAGCAGTAACCCAATGTTCGGGGAGCTGTTTTTT | TRBV28 | - | - | TRBJ2-2
CASSLEPGTDDPQETQYF | TGTGCCAGCAGCTTAGAGCCCGGGACAGATGATCCGCAAGAGACCCAGTACTTC | TRBV7-9 | - | TRBD1 | TRBJ2-5
CSVNRMGTGYNEQFF | TGCAGCGTAAATAGGATGGGGACAGGATACAATGAGCAGTTCTTC | TRBV29-1 | - | TRBD1 | TRBJ2-1
CASSFYFPGDEQFF | TGTGCCAGCAGCTTTTACTTCCCCGGCGATGAGCAGTTCTTC | TRBV11-2 | - | - | TRBJ2-1
CASSLAMTGSYGYTF | TGTGCCAGCAGCTTAGCCATGACGGGAAGCTATGGCTACACCTTC | TRBV7-2 | few | - | TRBJ1-2
CASSSLGEEVNEQYF | TGTGCCAGCAGCTCGTTGGGGGAGGAGGTCAACGAGCAGTACTTC | TRBV9 | few | - | TRBJ2-7
CASTSPQTAVTEAFF | TGTGCCAGCACCTCACCACAGACAGCCGTCACTGAAGCTTTCTTT | TRBV3-1 | few | - | TRBJ1-1